These 20 T cell receptor beta chains originate from one sample sequenced in a study of tumor-infiltrating lymphocytes in localized non-small cell lung cancer. Only in-frame clones appear in the TCRdb table, and some are missing; sequencing was by immunoSEQ multiplex PCR. The sample includes just under 30,000 clones, 80% to 90% of them seen just once. The specimen was lung tumor tissue. These receptors all stem from a human donor with non-small cell lung cancer.

The CDR3 protein is CASSDQGTGANVLTF. DNA of the CDR3: TGTGCCAGCAGTGACCAGGGTACGGGGGCCAACGTCCTGACTTTC. The V and J genes are TRBV6-1 and TRBJ2-6; TRBD1 is a possible D gene (5 bases). CDR3 length: 15 residues. Between the trimmed V and J ends, which lost 3 bases and 4 bases, there was a span of 10 bases. The germline CDR1 and CDR2 sequences are MNHNS and SASEGT.

V usage is TRBV7-2 and J usage is TRBJ2-1; maybe TRBD1 (6 bases). The CDR3 is 15 amino acids. The germline V gene encodes CDR1 SGHTA and CDR2 FQGNSA. V lost 3 bases to trimming and J lost 7 bases, with 16 bases between them. The CDR3 DNA follows: TGTGCCAGCAGCTTCCGAAGGGACACTAGAAATGAGCAGTTCTTC. As protein: CASSFRRDTRNEQFF.

CDR3 residues: CASSARGALPLNYGYTF. In DNA form, the CDR3 reads TGTGCCAGCAGCGCTAGGGGGGCCTTACCCCTTAACTATGGCTACACCTTC. The V gene is TRBV7-2, the J gene TRBJ1-2, with D perhaps matching TRBD1 (6 bases). V was clipped by 5 bases and J by 1 base, with 20 bases between them. The CDR3 length is 17 residues. Germline CDR1 reads SGHTA; CDR2 reads FQGNSA. The variable domain in full, with the rest retrieved from reference TRBV7-2 and TRBJ1-2, is GAGVSQSPSNKVTEKGKDVELRCDPISGHTALYWYRQSLGQGLEFLIYFQGNSAPDKSGLPSDRFSAERTGGSVSTLTIQRTQQEDSAVYLCASSARGALPLNYGYTFGSGTRLTVV.

To note about this clone: The same CDR3 also results from other DNA sequences found in this sample. For the CDR3, the DNA is TGCGCCAGCAGCCCTCGGACAGGAGACACCGGGGAGCTGTTTTTT. It translates to CASSPRTGDTGELFF. The chain links TRBV5-1 to TRBJ2-2, with 7 bases lining up with TRBD1. Looked up from germline, CDR1 is SGHRS and CDR2 is YFSETQ. The length of the CDR3 is 15 residues. Germline trimming cut 4 bases from V and 3 bases from J; bases unmatched to any gene: 6.

This clone was seen only a few times. This chain links TRBV7-2 with TRBJ1-1; D gene ambiguous. The CDR3 totals 13 residues. Between the trimmed V and J ends, which lost 4 bases and 1 base, there was a span of 7 bases. Germline CDR1 reads SGHTA; CDR2 reads FQGNSA. CDR3 nucleotide sequence: TGTGCCAGCAGCTGGACTACGAACACTGAAGCTTTCTTT. The encoded protein is CASSWTTNTEAFF.

The chain uses TRBV28 and TRBJ1-4, with D uncertain. Trimming took 8 bases from V and 0 from J, leaving 10 bases between them. The CDR3 runs to 14 residues. Germline-derived CDR1 and CDR2 are MDHEN and SYDVKM. The chain's CDR3 is CASCRFATNEKLFF. DNA for the CDR3: TGTGCCAGCTGCAGGTTTGCAACTAATGAAAAACTGTTTTTT.

The rearrangement links TRBV9 to TRBJ2-3; D is possibly TRBD2 (5 bases). V lost 0 bases and J 5 bases, leaving 7 bases between the germline ends. In germline, CDR1 is SGDLS, CDR2 YYNGEE. The CDR3 loop spans 13 amino acids. The CDR3: CASSVGTLDTQYF. The DNA of the CDR3 is TGTGCCAGCAGCGTAGGGACTTTAGATACGCAGTATTTT.

The chain links TRBV4-2 to TRBJ2-5, with TRBD2 identical over 12 bases. V shed 4 bases and J 4 bases; nucleotides not matched to a gene: 7. The CDR3 totals 16 residues. In germline, CDR1 is LGHNA, CDR2 YNFKEQ. The CDR3 is CASSPIGLAGIETQYF. DNA of the CDR3: TGTGCCAGCAGCCCCATAGGACTAGCGGGAATAGAGACCCAGTACTTC.

The chain links TRBV4-3 to TRBJ1-4; 7 bases fit TRBD1. After removal of 1 base from V and 7 bases from J, the junction contained 9 bases not matched to a gene. CDR1 and CDR2 (germline): LGHNA, YSLEER. The length of the CDR3 is 16 residues. CDR3 amino acids: CASSQGYGTEIEKLFF. The CDR3, as DNA: TGCGCCAGCAGCCAAGGGTACGGGACAGAAATTGAAAAACTGTTTTTT.

This clone was counted only a few times. The genes are TRBV4-2 and TRBJ2-1; D gene ambiguous. In germline, CDR1 is LGHNA, CDR2 YNFKEQ. V was clipped by 0 bases and J by 10 bases, with 7 bases between them. This CDR3 region has 12 residues. CDR3 region: CASSQDRREQFF. CDR3 nucleotides: TGTGCCAGCAGCCAAGATAGGCGCGAGCAGTTCTTC.

The rearrangement joins TRBV6-6 to TRBJ2-7; the match to TRBD1 covers 11 bases. V lost 4 bases and J lost 2; bases outside the gene matches: 7. Germline V CDR1 and CDR2: MNHNY, SVGAGI (reference sequence). This CDR3 has 16 residues. Here the CDR3 reads CASSSRDRGTAYEQYF. In DNA, the CDR3 is TGTGCCAGCAGTTCCCGGGACAGGGGGACCGCCTACGAGCAGTACTTC.

The V and J genes are TRBV30 and TRBJ2-1; D could derive from TRBD1 or TRBD2 (5 bases each). The V and J ends lost 0 bases and 2 bases respectively, with 14 bases between them. The CDR3 contains 16 residues. CDR1 is GTSNPN and CDR2 is SVGIG in the germline V gene (reference sequence). CDR3 sequence reads: CAWSVPDEGPYNEQFF. The DNA for the CDR3 is TGTGCCTGGAGTGTACCCGACGAGGGGCCCTACAATGAGCAGTTCTTC.

CDR3 bases: TGTGCCAGCAGTTACTTAGGACAGGGGTATTCACCCCTCCACTTT. Translating gives CASSYLGQGYSPLHF. This rearrangement joins TRBV6-6 to TRBJ1-6, with TRBD1 identical over 9 bases. V dropped 1 base and J dropped 8; count of bases not matched to a gene: 3. Looked up from germline, CDR1 is MNHNY and CDR2 is SVGAGI (reference sequence). The CDR3 is 15 amino acids.

This chain joins TRBV18 and TRBJ2-6, with D uncertain. The V end lost 1 base, the J end lost 1 base, and 8 bases lay between the germline ends. This CDR3 is 16 amino acids long. CDR1 KGHSH and CDR2 LQKENI come from the germline V gene. CDR3 sequence: CASSPLGMSGANVLTF. In nucleotides, the CDR3 is TGTGCCAGCTCACCACTGGGGATGTCTGGGGCCAACGTCCTGACTTTC.

The chain combines TRBV7-2 with TRBJ2-3; D uncertain. Germline loops: CDR1 SGHTA, CDR2 FQGNSA. The CDR3 is made up of 13 amino acids. The ends were cut back, 2 bases at V and 4 bases at J, with 7 bases in the middle. This CDR3 reads CASSLRVADTQYF. The DNA of the CDR3 is TGTGCCAGCAGCTTACGGGTAGCAGATACGCAGTATTTT.

The CDR3 nucleotides read TGTGCCAGCAGTGAAGCGGGGGGACAGGGGCAGGGGGAAGCTTTCTTT. Translated: CASSEAGGQGQGEAFF. This sequence joins TRBV6-1 and TRBJ1-1, with 10 bases fitting TRBD1. Unmatched junction bases numbered 9, after V lost 0 bases and J lost 8 bases. This CDR3 has 16 residues. Germline-derived CDR1 and CDR2 are MNHNS and SASEGT.

This clone was detected once. The sample holds other DNA sequences that translate to the same CDR3. The chain employs TRBV5-6 and TRBJ1-5, with a tentative D call TRBD1 (6 bases). The V and J ends lost 3 bases and 2 bases respectively, with 12 bases between them. The CDR3 runs to 15 residues. The germline CDR1 and CDR2 sequences are SGHDT and YYEEEE. CDR3 sequence (DNA): TGTGCCAGCAGCTCCGGGGGCTTCGGCAATCAGCCCCAGCATTTT. This codes for CASSSGGFGNQPQHF.

The V gene is TRBV6-1, the J gene TRBJ1-2; TRBD1 is a possible D gene (5 bases). The CDR3 spans 12 residues. Germline assignment: CDR1 MNHNS and CDR2 SASEGT. V lost 3 bases, J lost 3 bases, and 5 bases lay in between. The CDR3 DNA reads TGTGCCAGCAGTGAGGGGGACTATGGCTACACCTTC. Translated: CASSEGDYGYTF.

This clone was recorded a few times. CDR3 amino acids: CASSLDMRGGTDTQYF. In DNA form, the CDR3 reads TGTGCCAGCAGCTTAGACATGCGGGGGGGCACAGATACGCAGTATTTT. The V and J genes are TRBV11-2 and TRBJ2-3, with 8 bases identical to TRBD2. This CDR3 spans 16 amino acids. Trimming at V came to 0 bases and at J to 1 base, leaving 3 bases not matched to a gene. The germline CDR1 and CDR2 sequences are SGHAT and FQNNGV.

V and J are TRBV27 and TRBJ1-3; D not certain. V was trimmed by 6 bases and J by 0 bases, leaving 9 bases between them. Germline lookup yields CDR1 MNHEY and CDR2 SMNVEV (reference sequence). CDR3 size: 14 residues. In DNA, the CDR3 is TGTGCCAGCAGAAAGGTTAGCTCTGGAAACACCATATATTTT. It codes for CASRKVSSGNTIYF.